This T cell receptor beta chain emerged from a study of cytomegalovirus exposure and HLA in healthy donors. V lost 3 bases to trimming and J lost 4 bases, with 7 bases between them. Per the germline V gene, CDR1 is MDHEN and CDR2 is SYDVKM. The CDR3 is 12 residues long. Primers included in the PCR were 60 Vbeta and 13 Jbeta primers. Generated by immunoSEQ multiplex PCR, the TCRdb table keeps only in-frame clones and is missing some. The sample yields some 200,000 clones, 75% to 90% seen once. Sequenced input: PBMCs. The chain employs TRBV28 and TRBJ2-7; D remains unclear. This receptor was taken from a woman between 45 and 65 years old in good health and CMV-seropositive. The CDR3 is CASSFQAYEQYF. CDR3 DNA: TGTGCCAGCAGTTTCCAGGCTTACGAGCAGTACTTC.